This T cell receptor beta chain was found in a study of shared T cell receptors in the human thymus. The germline V and J ends were trimmed by 3 bases and 5 bases, with 20 bases remaining between them. Germline V gene sequence: CDR1 LNHDA, CDR2 SQIVND (reference sequence). The CDR3 extends over 16 amino acids. This clone was observed a handful of times. The assay was immunoSEQ multiplex PCR, and TCRdb's table has in-frame clones only and misses some. The sample lists hundreds of thousands of clones; about 87% were seen once. This sample was shared with a second study, whose subject was human thymus T cells. That work states: Infants served as donors; they were healthy and Finnish and were having corrective surgery for congenital heart defects. The related literature has documented a marked overlap of thymic repertoires among unrelated individuals.

The sample comprised thymocytes. This receptor was taken from a boy in the first two years of life with a congenital heart defect. V usage is TRBV19 and J usage is TRBJ2-7; D may be TRBD2 (7 bases). The CDR3 DNA follows: TGTGCCAGTAGTATCCCAGGGGAGGGAAGTTTCCACGAGCAGTACTTC. As protein: CASSIPGEGSFHEQYF.